What follows describes a single TCR beta chain. Antigen specificity is unknown. This sample was taken from a study of T cell clonotyping in hematopoietic cell transplantation. Overall study results and limits: At the given depth, recipient repertoires were over 95% de novo clonotypes. Recipient TCR diversity dropped after transplant; expanded clonotypes rose from day 30 to 180. Higher Inverse Simpson Index values in graft donor and pretransplant recipient predicted broader posttransplant TCR diversity.

Repertoires were generated with immunoSEQ multiplex PCR, while TCRdb's copy carries only in-frame clones and drops some. The sample holds some 5,800 clones; 85% to 95% are singletons and the top ten take 48%. Recipients were bled about 28 days pretransplant and at posttransplant days 30, 100, 180. Sample: peripheral blood mononuclear cells, taken 100 days after allogeneic stem cell transplant. The receptor was isolated from a female patient aged 50-60 years who had an allogeneic stem cell transplant from an unrelated donor, so T cells may come from the graft donor. Some clones in this sample may be carry-over from other donors' samples.

The CDR3 coding sequence is TGTGCCAGCAGTTACTACGGGGTCCGAGATACGCAGTATTTT. Translation gives CASSYYGVRDTQYF. The rearrangement joins TRBV6-5 to TRBJ2-3; D might be TRBD2 (5 bases). Trimming took off 1 base at V and 5 bases at J, with 10 bases between the two ends. The CDR3 consists of 14 residues. The germline gives CDR1 MNHEY, CDR2 SVGAGI.